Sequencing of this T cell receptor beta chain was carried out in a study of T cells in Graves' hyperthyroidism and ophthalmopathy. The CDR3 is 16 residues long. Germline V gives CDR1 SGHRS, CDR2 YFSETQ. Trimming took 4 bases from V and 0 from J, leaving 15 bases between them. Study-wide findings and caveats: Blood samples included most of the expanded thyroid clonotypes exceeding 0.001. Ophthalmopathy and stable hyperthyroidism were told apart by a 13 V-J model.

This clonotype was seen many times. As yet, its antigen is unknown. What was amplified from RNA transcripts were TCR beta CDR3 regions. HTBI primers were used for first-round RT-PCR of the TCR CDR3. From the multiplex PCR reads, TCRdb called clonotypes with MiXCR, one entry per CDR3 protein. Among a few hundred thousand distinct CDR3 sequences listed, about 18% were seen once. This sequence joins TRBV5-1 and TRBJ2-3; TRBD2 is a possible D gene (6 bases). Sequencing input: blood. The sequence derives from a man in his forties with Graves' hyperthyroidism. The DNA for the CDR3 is TGCGCCAGCAGCCGAGGAGGAGGGGACAGCACAGATACGCAGTATTTT. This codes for CASSRGGGDSTDTQYF.